Listed below are T cell receptor beta chains from one sample, sequenced in a study of blood T cell repertoires in COVID-19. TCRdb's copy holds only in-frame clones and misses some; the assay was immunoSEQ multiplex PCR. The repertoire consists of roughly 230,000 clones, with approximately 84% occurring once and the leading ten covering 4% to 4.5%. Sequenced: peripheral blood. The receptors were gathered from a man aged 45-65 years with acute or convalescent COVID-19. The CDR3 runs from the conserved cysteine through the conserved F or W. A D gene is named only where the DNA matches it firmly. Rows may omit the clone size; those that give it use once, few, many or a size class.

V: TRBV7-3; J: TRBJ1-3; size: -; D: -; DNA: TGTGCCAGCAGCCCAACCCCGGGGGGAAACACCATATATTTT; CDR3: CASSPTPGGNTIYF
V: TRBV6-5; J: TRBJ2-5; size: few; D: -; DNA: TGTGCCAGCAGCCCCCTGGGGCTTTCCCAAGAGACCCAGTACTTC; CDR3: CASSPLGLSQETQYF
V: TRBV25-1; J: TRBJ2-2; size: once; D: -; DNA: TGTGCCAGCCGCGCCCCCATAGACTCGAACACCGGGGAGCTGTTTTTT; CDR3: CASRAPIDSNTGELFF
V: TRBV30; J: TRBJ1-2; size: few; D: TRBD1; DNA: TGTGCCTGGGAAAATCAACAGGGGGCAGGAGGCTACACCTTC; CDR3: CAWENQQGAGGYTF
V: TRBV3-1/TRBV3-2; J: TRBJ1-3; size: -; D: -; DNA: TGTGCCAGCAGTCCAACGAGCTCTGGAAACACCATATATTTT; CDR3: CASSPTSSGNTIYF
V: TRBV10-1; J: TRBJ1-5; size: -; D: -; DNA: TGCGCCAGCAGTGGAGGACAGTTTAATCAGCCCCAGCATTTT; CDR3: CASSGGQFNQPQHF
V: TRBV27; J: TRBJ1-5; size: -; D: TRBD1; DNA: TGTGCCAGCAGAAGCGGTCAGGGGGAAAGGAATCAGCCCCAGCATTTT; CDR3: CASRSGQGERNQPQHF
V: TRBV28; J: TRBJ1-2; size: -; D: TRBD1; DNA: TGTGCCAGCAGTTCACCACCAGGGGGCTCAGCTTCTGGCTACACCTTC; CDR3: CASSSPPGGSASGYTF
V: TRBV5-1; J: TRBJ2-3; size: -; D: TRBD1; DNA: TGCGCCAGCAGCAATGGCAGGGGGTATCCAGATACGCAGTATTTT; CDR3: CASSNGRGYPDTQYF
V: TRBV11-2; J: TRBJ2-1; size: -; D: TRBD1; DNA: TGTGCCAGCGGACAGGGGGCGGGCTACAATGAGCAGTTCTTC; CDR3: CASGQGAGYNEQFF
V: TRBV7-9; J: TRBJ1-2; size: -; D: TRBD1; DNA: TGTGCCAGCAGCATCGACAGGGCTAATGGCTACACCTTC; CDR3: CASSIDRANGYTF
V: TRBV5-6; J: TRBJ1-3; size: -; D: -; DNA: TGTGCCAGCAGTCCCGGGACCGGGAGCCTTGGAAACACCATATATTTT; CDR3: CASSPGTGSLGNTIYF
V: TRBV19; J: TRBJ2-1; size: -; D: -; DNA: TGTGCCAGTAGTATCCTCAGGGCCTACAATGAGCAGTTCTTC; CDR3: CASSILRAYNEQFF
V: TRBV15; J: TRBJ1-1; size: -; D: -; DNA: TGTGCCACCAGCATAAACGCAGGATCCACTGAAGCTTTCTTT; CDR3: CATSINAGSTEAFF
V: TRBV27; J: TRBJ1-2; size: few; D: -; DNA: TGTGCCAGCAGTACCGCAGGGTATGGCTACACCTTC; CDR3: CASSTAGYGYTF
V: TRBV11-2; J: TRBJ1-3; size: -; D: -; DNA: TGTGCCAGCAAACTCGGGGGGGGAAACACCATATATTTT; CDR3: CASKLGGGNTIYF
V: TRBV6-5; J: TRBJ2-2; size: once; D: -; DNA: TGTGCCAGCAGTCTCAGGAAATCCGGGGAGCTGTTTTTT; CDR3: CASSLRKSGELFF
V: TRBV7-8; J: TRBJ1-1; size: -; D: TRBD1; DNA: TGTGCCAGCAGCTTAGCGGACAGGGAAGCTTTCTTT; CDR3: CASSLADREAFF
V: TRBV5-1; J: TRBJ2-1; size: -; D: TRBD2; DNA: TGCGCCAGCAGCTTCCTACTATTTGCGGGGGGCCACAATGAGCAGTTCTTC; CDR3: CASSFLLFAGGHNEQFF
V: TRBV28; J: TRBJ1-1; size: few; D: -; DNA: TGTGCCAGCAAAGGGTACAGGGCAATTGGAACTGAAGCTTTCTTT; CDR3: CASKGYRAIGTEAFF
V: TRBV7-3; J: TRBJ2-3; size: -; D: TRBD2; DNA: TGTGCCAGCAGCTCAGGGACTAGCGGGTTGGGAACAGATACGCAGTATTTT; CDR3: CASSSGTSGLGTDTQYF
V: TRBV7-3; J: TRBJ1-1; size: -; D: TRBD1; DNA: TGTGCCAGCAGCCTACAGGGGGCGCAAACTGAAGCTTTCTTT; CDR3: CASSLQGAQTEAFF
V: TRBV2; J: TRBJ2-3; size: few; D: -; DNA: TGTGCCAGCAGTTGGGGGCCTGCAGATACGCAGTATTTT; CDR3: CASSWGPADTQYF
V: TRBV18; J: TRBJ2-3; size: -; D: TRBD1; DNA: TGTGCCAGCTCACCAGCTCAGGGGGCGCATACGCAGTATTTT; CDR3: CASSPAQGAHTQYF
V: TRBV3-1/TRBV3-2; J: TRBJ2-2; size: -; D: TRBD2; DNA: TGTGCCAGCAGCCAAGATCGGGTCGGACTAGCGGGGTGGGGGGAGCTGTTTTTT; CDR3: CASSQDRVGLAGWGELFF
V: TRBV28; J: TRBJ1-1; size: -; D: TRBD1; DNA: TGTGCCAGCAGTTTTGGGACAGGGGGTTGGGCTGAAGCTTTCTTT; CDR3: CASSFGTGGWAEAFF
V: TRBV5-5; J: TRBJ1-2; size: -; D: -; DNA: TGTGCCAGCAGCTTGGAACAGGCCTATGGCTACACCTTC; CDR3: CASSLEQAYGYTF
V: TRBV5-1; J: TRBJ2-7; size: -; D: TRBD2; DNA: TGCGCCAGCAGCCCAGGGACTAGCGGGGGGCGCATCATCTACGAGCAGTACTTC; CDR3: CASSPGTSGGRIIYEQYF
V: TRBV4-1; J: TRBJ2-7; size: -; D: TRBD2; DNA: TGCGCCAGCAGCCAAGTTTCCGGGGGGGCCGACGAGCAGTACTTC; CDR3: CASSQVSGGADEQYF
V: TRBV5-1; J: TRBJ2-7; size: -; D: -; DNA: TGCGCCAGCAGCTCCCCGAATGCGTACGAGCAGTACTTC; CDR3: CASSSPNAYEQYF
V: TRBV7-9; J: TRBJ2-7; size: -; D: -; DNA: TGTGCCAGCAGCTTAGTGGGCGGGAAAGAAGCCTACGAGCAGTACTTC; CDR3: CASSLVGGKEAYEQYF
V: TRBV18; J: TRBJ1-6; size: -; D: TRBD1; DNA: TGTGCCAGCTCACCGGAAGACAGGGATTCACCCCTCCACTTT; CDR3: CASSPEDRDSPLHF
V: TRBV12-3/TRBV12-4; J: TRBJ1-2; size: -; D: TRBD1; DNA: TGTGCCAGCAGTACGGGACAGCTGTATGGCTACACCTTC; CDR3: CASSTGQLYGYTF
V: TRBV7-9; J: TRBJ1-2; size: -; D: -; DNA: TGTGCCAGCAGCTTATCAGGGGCCAATAACTATGGCTACACCTTC; CDR3: CASSLSGANNYGYTF
V: TRBV24-1; J: TRBJ1-1; size: -; D: -; DNA: TGTGCCACCAGTGCGGGGGGATCGAACACTGAAGCTTTCTTT; CDR3: CATSAGGSNTEAFF
V: TRBV28; J: TRBJ1-4; size: -; D: TRBD1; DNA: TGTGCCAGCAGGGAAGACAGGGTCAAACTGTTTTTT; CDR3: CASREDRVKLFF
V: TRBV11-2; J: TRBJ1-4; size: -; D: -; DNA: TGTGCCAGCAGCTTAAAGGGGGTAGGGCTAGCAACTAATGAAAAACTGTTTTTT; CDR3: CASSLKGVGLATNEKLFF
V: TRBV15; J: TRBJ2-7; size: -; D: -; DNA: TGTGCCACCAGCAGAGATTCGAGGGTCCACGAGCAGTACTTC; CDR3: CATSRDSRVHEQYF
V: TRBV11-2; J: TRBJ1-4; size: -; D: -; DNA: TGTGCCAGCAGCCCCCTACAGGGAAAGCCTAATGAAAAACTGTTTTTT; CDR3: CASSPLQGKPNEKLFF
V: TRBV2; J: TRBJ2-3; size: -; D: -; DNA: TGTGCCAGCAGTGAACGAGGGAGGACGCAGTATTTT; CDR3: CASSERGRTQYF